This T cell receptor beta chain emerged from a study of cytomegalovirus exposure and HLA in healthy donors. Each donor's status was that of a healthy bone marrow donor. CDR3 length: 17 residues. V lost 1 base to trimming and J lost 5 bases, with 20 bases between them. The germline CDR1 and CDR2 sequences are MNHNS and SASEGT. In regard to this clone: Its specificity is unknown.

Vbeta (60) and Jbeta (13) primers were used in the PCR. TCRdb's table, derived via immunoSEQ multiplex PCR, lists solely in-frame clones and lacks some. In the table there are 100,000 to 120,000 clones, over 80% of which are singletons. Study conclusions and caveats: Most TCR beta V segments were productive about 87% or about 30% of the time in an earlier analysis.

The receptor's source is a man in his thirties or forties in good health and CMV-seropositive. Sample: PBMCs. The chain employs TRBV6-1 and TRBJ1-2; maybe TRBD1 (6 bases). CDR3 residues: CASSEDSRVNRVYGYTF. The CDR3 DNA is TGTGCCAGCAGTGAAGATAGTAGAGTGAACAGGGTATATGGCTACACCTTC.